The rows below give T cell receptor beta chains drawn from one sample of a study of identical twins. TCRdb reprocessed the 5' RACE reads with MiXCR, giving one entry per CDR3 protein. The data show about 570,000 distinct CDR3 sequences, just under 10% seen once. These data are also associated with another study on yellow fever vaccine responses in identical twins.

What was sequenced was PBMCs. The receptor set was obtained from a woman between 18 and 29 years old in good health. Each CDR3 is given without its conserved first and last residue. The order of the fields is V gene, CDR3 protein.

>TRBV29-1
SVEIGASYNEQF
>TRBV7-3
ASSFNNYGYT
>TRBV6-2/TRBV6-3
ASSLRRTSGINEQF
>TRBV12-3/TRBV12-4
ASSFIRRGVHEQF
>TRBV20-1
SARGWGPDSPLH
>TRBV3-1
ASSQMTGNEQY
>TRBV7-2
ASSLESGTQY
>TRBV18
ASSPPGAGGEQY
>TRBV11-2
ASSLDLAGGPPDEQF
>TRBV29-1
SVDPRTGGATEAF
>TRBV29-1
SLDRGGEQF
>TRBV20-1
SGPTLANEQF
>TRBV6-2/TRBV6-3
ASSYSRVKLLQGYT
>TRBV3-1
ASSQEFGQADNEQF
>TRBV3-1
ASSLPAGGSDEQF
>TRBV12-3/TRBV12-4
ASSLGWGLNSYEQY
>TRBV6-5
ASSSRTGRRTYGYT
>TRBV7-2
ASRTPYGELF
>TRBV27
ASGSGHTYEQY
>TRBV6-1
ASGTGTGGRDTQY
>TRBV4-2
AGRLEGISNEQF
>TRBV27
ASSLVLVGRGADTQY
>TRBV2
ASSEPFQVFTDTQY
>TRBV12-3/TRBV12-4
ASSSLAQETQY
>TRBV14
ASSQQHSGSKQF
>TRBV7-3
ASSSQQGYEQY
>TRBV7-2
ASSLDQNTDTQY